The clone carrying this T cell receptor beta chain showed up just a few times. The data were obtained in a study of blood T cell repertoires in COVID-19. Whole-study context: PBMCs, B-cell-depleted T cells, or T cells provided the cDNA or gDNA that made up the material.

The CDR3 has 14 amino acids. From germline, CDR1 is LGHNA and CDR2 YNFKEQ. Trimming removed 0 bases from V and 0 bases from J, with 6 bases in between. Participants came from roughly 23 US areas, aged about 18 to 100 years. Membership in each cohort depended on participant-reported clinical history. A COVID-19 case was met by exposed participants within 2 weeks before study entry. Some clones are missing from TCRdb's copy, which holds only in-frame ones; the method was immunoSEQ multiplex PCR. The repertoire consists of fewer than 350,000 clones, with 85% occurring once and the leading ten covering about 2%.

Material: PBMCs or T cells enriched from blood (not recorded which). The source of this sequence is a woman aged 30 to 39 who had been exposed to COVID-19. The V call is TRBV4-2, the J call TRBJ2-7, with a possible D match to TRBD2 (5 bases). The CDR3 sequence: CASSQDRDSYEQYF. The CDR3 bases are TGTGCCAGCAGCCAAGATCGGGACTCCTACGAGCAGTACTTC.